This T cell receptor beta chain emerged from a study of T cells in Graves' hyperthyroidism and ophthalmopathy (dated 2019 in TCRdb). Broadly, across the study: Peripheral blood was collected at initial diagnosis, before any treatment. TCR V-J signatures able to tell the groups apart were searched for in a discovery cohort of 100 patients, of whom around 43 had Graves' ophthalmopathy and under 65 had stable Graves' hyperthyroidism. Prospective prediction of ophthalmopathy was tested in an independent validation cohort of 18 to 20 hyperthyroidism patients and 17 patients who later progressed to ophthalmopathy. The 95 to 100 discovery patients were randomly divided into training and test sets at a 7:3 ratio. In six Graves' hyperthyroidism patients, the study also compared T-cell repertoires from thyroid tissue with T-cell repertoires from blood. Following sampling, methimazole starting at 30 mg daily was given to hyperthyroidism patients, and high-dose intravenous methylprednisolone was given to ophthalmopathy patients. The paper reports TCR Vbeta CDR3 sequencing of over 120 peripheral blood samples: some 44 ophthalmopathy, some 80 hyperthyroidism and around 17 progressor patients.

The table lists this clonotype with a few counts. What antigen it recognizes has not been identified. No base quality information exists; no much larger clone differs at one position. The germline V gene yields SGHTA for CDR1 and FQGTGA for CDR2. Taken from cysteine to phenylalanine, the CDR3 has 18 residues. Of all the DNA, just the CDR3 is kept, 54 bases in frame from base 1. The V end gives up 0 bases and the J end 8 bases, leaving 11 bases in the junction not matched to a gene. General study outcomes and caveats: In validation, progression to ophthalmopathy was predicted by the model with nearly 71% sensitivity and roughly 76% specificity, a median of approximately 6.5 months before onset. Blood samples also contained most of the expanded thyroid clonotypes (frequency above 0.001), which suggests that blood repertoires may reflect thyroid immune responses. Sample size was not statistically predetermined, and blinding of investigators to group allocation was not performed. A model built on a 13 V-J signature distinguished ophthalmopathy from stable hyperthyroidism, reaching about 88% sensitivity and around 82% specificity in cross-validation and 80%/75% in testing.

The TCR beta CDR3 regions were amplified from RNA transcripts. For the first round of RT-PCR on the TCR CDR3, the HTBI primer set was used together with the Qiagen OneStep RT-PCR kit. A second multiplex PCR round built the libraries, followed by size selection and purification. Libraries were sequenced paired-end with 100 bp reads on an Illumina HiSeq2000. As for the authors' bioinformatics: SOAPnuke was used to process the raw data, throwing out any read that contained adapters or uncalled bases, had a mean Phred below 15, or lacked an exact constant-primer or identifier match. COPE v1.2.5 was used to merge high-quality paired reads, and clonotypes were defined as unique nucleotide sequences. MiTCR v1.1 was used to align the clonotypes against IMGT TRBV, TRBD and TRBJ reference segments. Analysis was restricted to V-J combinations with a frequency above 0.0001, which covered 99.2% of repertoires. A TCS score was defined as the ratio of F50 (clonal expansion) to E x V (chaos), with BLOSUM62-based TCRdist applied between CDR3 peptides within each V-J. Welch's t-statistics and random forest reduced just over 500 V-J features to roughly 13, which were used in a naive Bayes classifier (R e1071). TCRdb ran its own pipeline on the public reads, namely fastp trimming at Q25 and MiXCR clone calling, and kept in-frame beta chains. Here each entry gathers all rows of one CDR3 protein and keeps the most common genes and DNA. The V and J calls and clone size are TCRdb's, not the authors'. Recorded for this sample are approximately 360,000 distinct CDR3 sequences; approximately 25% of them occurred a single time. The biggest ten clones account for 70% to 75% of the sample.

Graves' hyperthyroidism was defined as stable when no progression to ophthalmopathy occurred over 18 months of follow-up. Hyperthyroidism patients were newly diagnosed, had a disease duration of under 2 months, and were aged 18 to 65 years. Exclusion was applied to patients with uncontrolled infections, other autoimmune diseases, pregnancy or lactation. Diagnoses were based on clinical symptoms, serum thyroxine and TRAb, thyroid ultrasound and orbital computed tomography. PBMCs were separated from roughly 10 ml of fresh peripheral blood using Ficoll-Paque density gradient centrifugation. Total RNA was extracted using Trizol reagent, and RNA quality was assessed on an Agilent 2100 Bioanalyzer.

The sequencing input was blood. The chain employs TRBV7-3 and TRBJ2-1; 12 of the junction bases match TRBD1. The sequence came from a man aged 50-60 years with Graves' hyperthyroidism. The CDR3 region reads CASSLTSLRDRGHDEQFF. The DNA sequence is TGTGCCAGCAGCTTAACCTCACTCCGGGACAGGGGGCACGATGAGCAGTTCTTC.